This T cell receptor beta chain was documented in a study of T-cell reconstitution after alpha-beta-depleted transplantation in children. Germline V gives CDR1 SGHTA, CDR2 FQGTGA. The trim removed 0 bases at V and 0 bases at J, leaving 6 bases unmatched. The length of the CDR3 is 18 residues. A library of TCRbeta sequences, prepared with unique molecular identifiers, was generated. TCRdb reprocessed the PCR reads via MiXCR and lists one record per CDR3 protein. The repertoire consists of about 830,000 distinct CDR3 sequences, with less than 20% occurring once and the leading ten covering just under 5%.

Sequences were derived from PBMCs, mostly from graft donor cells, sampled 360 days after TCRalphabeta/CD19-depleted stem cell transplant. The gene calls are TRBV7-3 and TRBJ2-3; TRBD2 agrees at 10 bases. The sequence was obtained from a male patient younger than 18 who had a stem cell transplant for acute lymphoblastic leukemia, so the T cells may come from the graft donor. The CDR3 sequence: CASSLTSSSGGSTDTQYF. CDR3 nucleotides: TGTGCCAGCAGCTTAACGTCATCTAGCGGGGGTAGCACAGATACGCAGTATTTT. Full variable domain (missing parts from reference TRBV7-3 and TRBJ2-3): GAGVSQTPSNKVTEKGKYVELRCDPISGHTALYWYRQSLGQGPEFLIYFQGTGAADDSGLPNDRFFAVRPEGSVSTLKIQRTERGDSAVYLCASSLTSSSGGSTDTQYFGPGTRLTVL.